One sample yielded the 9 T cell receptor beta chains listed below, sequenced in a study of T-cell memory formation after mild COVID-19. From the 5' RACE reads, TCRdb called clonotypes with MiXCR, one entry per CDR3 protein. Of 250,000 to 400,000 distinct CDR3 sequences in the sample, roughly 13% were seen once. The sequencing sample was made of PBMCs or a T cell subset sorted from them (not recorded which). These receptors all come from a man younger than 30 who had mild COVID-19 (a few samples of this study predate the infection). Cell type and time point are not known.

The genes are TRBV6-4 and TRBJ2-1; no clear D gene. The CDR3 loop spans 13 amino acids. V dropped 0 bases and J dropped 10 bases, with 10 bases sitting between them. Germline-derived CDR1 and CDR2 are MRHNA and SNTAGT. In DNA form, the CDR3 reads TGTGCCAGCAGTGACTCGTTCAGGCGCGAGCAGTTCTTC. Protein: CASSDSFRREQFF.

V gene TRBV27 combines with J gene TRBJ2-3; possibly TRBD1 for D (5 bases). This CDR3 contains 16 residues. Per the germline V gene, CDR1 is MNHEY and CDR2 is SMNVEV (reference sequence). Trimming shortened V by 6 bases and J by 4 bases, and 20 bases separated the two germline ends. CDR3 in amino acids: CASSPLGDDDADTQYF. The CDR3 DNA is TGTGCCAGCAGCCCCCTAGGGGATGACGACGCAGATACGCAGTATTTT.

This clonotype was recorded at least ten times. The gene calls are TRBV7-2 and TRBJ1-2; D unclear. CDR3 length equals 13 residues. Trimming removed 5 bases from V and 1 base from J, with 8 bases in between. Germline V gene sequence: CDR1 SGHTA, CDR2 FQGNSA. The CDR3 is CASSPTLNYGYTF. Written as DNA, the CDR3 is TGTGCCAGCAGCCCAACACTTAACTATGGCTACACCTTC.

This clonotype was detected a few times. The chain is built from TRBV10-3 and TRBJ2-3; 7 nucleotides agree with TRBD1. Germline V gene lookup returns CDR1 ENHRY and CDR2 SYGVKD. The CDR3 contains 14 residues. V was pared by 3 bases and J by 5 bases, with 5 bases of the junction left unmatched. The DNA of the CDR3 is TGTGCCATCAGTGACAGGGGGAGTGGAGATACGCAGTATTTT. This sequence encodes CAISDRGSGDTQYF.

The CDR3: CSAGGTSTVADTQYF. In DNA form, the CDR3 reads TGCAGTGCTGGGGGGACTAGTACGGTAGCAGATACGCAGTATTTT. V usage is TRBV20-1 and J usage is TRBJ2-3, with 8 bases matching TRBD2. Germline assignment: CDR1 DFQATT and CDR2 SNEGSKA (reference sequence). The CDR3 is 15 amino acids. Trimming removed 5 bases from V and 4 bases from J; junction bases left unmatched: 11.

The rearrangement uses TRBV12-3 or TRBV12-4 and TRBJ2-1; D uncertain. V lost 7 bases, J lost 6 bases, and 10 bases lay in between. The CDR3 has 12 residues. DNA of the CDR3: TGTGCCAGCAAAAATGTAGCCAATGAGCAGTTCTTC. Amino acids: CASKNVANEQFF.

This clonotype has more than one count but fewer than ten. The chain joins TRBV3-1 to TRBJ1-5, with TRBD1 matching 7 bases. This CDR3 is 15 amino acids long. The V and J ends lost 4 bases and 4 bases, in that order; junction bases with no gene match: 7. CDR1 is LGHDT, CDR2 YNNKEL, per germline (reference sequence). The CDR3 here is CASSLRGGWNQPQHF. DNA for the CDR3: TGTGCCAGCAGCCTCAGGGGGGGTTGGAATCAGCCCCAGCATTTT. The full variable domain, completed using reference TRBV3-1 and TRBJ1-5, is DTAVSQTPKYLVTQMGNDKSIKCEQNLGHDTMYWYKQDSKKFLKIMFSYNNKELIINETVPNRFSPKSPDKAHLNLHINSLELGDSAVYFCASSLRGGWNQPQHFGDGTRLSIL.

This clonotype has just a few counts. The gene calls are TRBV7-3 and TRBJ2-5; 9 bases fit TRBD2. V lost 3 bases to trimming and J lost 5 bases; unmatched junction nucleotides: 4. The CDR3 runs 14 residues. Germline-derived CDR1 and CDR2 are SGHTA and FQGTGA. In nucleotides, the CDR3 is TGTGCCAGCAGCTTCGGCGGGGGGGCCGAGACCCAGTACTTC. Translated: CASSFGGGAETQYF.

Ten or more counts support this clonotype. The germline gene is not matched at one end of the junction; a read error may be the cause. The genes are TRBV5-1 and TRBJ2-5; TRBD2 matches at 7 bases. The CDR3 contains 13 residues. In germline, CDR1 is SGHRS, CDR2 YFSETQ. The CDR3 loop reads CASSLGGEETQYF. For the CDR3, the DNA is TGTGCCAGCAGCTTGGGAGGGGAAGAGACCCAGTACTTC.